This TCR beta chain was identified in a study of blood T cell repertoires in COVID-19. Libraries were prepared by immunoSEQ multiplex PCR; TCRdb keeps only in-frame clonotypes and omits some of them. The data contain about 260,000 clones, more than 85% of them singletons. The TCR was taken from a woman in her sixties with COVID-19, enrolled during active disease. The specimen was peripheral blood.

CDR3 sequence reads: CASSHQRVAGADGELFF. The CDR3 region has the DNA TGCGCCAGCAGCCACCAAAGGGTTGCGGGAGCGGACGGGGAGCTGTTTTTT. The chain has TRBV4-3 and TRBJ2-2; 7 bases agree with TRBD2. Germline CDR1 is LGHNA and CDR2 is YSLEER. V was pared by 3 bases and J by 7 bases, with 14 bases of the junction left unmatched. The CDR3 is made up of 17 amino acids.